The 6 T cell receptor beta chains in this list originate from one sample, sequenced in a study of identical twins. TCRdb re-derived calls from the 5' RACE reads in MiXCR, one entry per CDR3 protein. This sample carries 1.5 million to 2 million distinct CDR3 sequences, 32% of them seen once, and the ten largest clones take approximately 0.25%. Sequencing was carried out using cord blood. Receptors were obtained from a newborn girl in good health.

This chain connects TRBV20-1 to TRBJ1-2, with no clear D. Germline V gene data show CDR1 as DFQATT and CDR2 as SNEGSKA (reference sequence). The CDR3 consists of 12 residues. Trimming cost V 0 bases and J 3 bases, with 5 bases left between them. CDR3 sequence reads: CSAREAHYGYTF. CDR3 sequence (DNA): TGCAGTGCTAGAGAAGCCCACTATGGCTACACCTTC.

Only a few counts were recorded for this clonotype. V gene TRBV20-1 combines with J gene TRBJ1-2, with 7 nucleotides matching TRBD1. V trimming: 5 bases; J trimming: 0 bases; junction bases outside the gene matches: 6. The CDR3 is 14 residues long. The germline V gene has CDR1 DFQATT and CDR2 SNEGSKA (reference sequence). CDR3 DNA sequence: TGCAGTGCTTCTCGACAGGGCTCTAACTATGGCTACACCTTC. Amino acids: CSASRQGSNYGYTF.

CDR3 loop: CASSPRQKLGYTF. The CDR3 DNA sequence: TGTGCCAGCAGTCCCCGACAGAAGCTTGGCTACACCTTC. The V gene is TRBV28, the J gene TRBJ1-2, with D tentatively TRBD1 (5 bases). The CDR3 runs 13 residues. V was pared by 5 bases and J by 7 bases, with 14 bases between. Germline assignment: CDR1 MDHEN and CDR2 SYDVKM.

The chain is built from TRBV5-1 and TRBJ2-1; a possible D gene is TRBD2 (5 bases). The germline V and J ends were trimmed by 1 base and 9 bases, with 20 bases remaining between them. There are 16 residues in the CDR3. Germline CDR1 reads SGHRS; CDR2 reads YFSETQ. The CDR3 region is CASSLTLVSHTLEQFF. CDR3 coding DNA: TGCGCCAGCAGCTTGACACTAGTCTCTCACACCCTTGAGCAGTTCTTC.

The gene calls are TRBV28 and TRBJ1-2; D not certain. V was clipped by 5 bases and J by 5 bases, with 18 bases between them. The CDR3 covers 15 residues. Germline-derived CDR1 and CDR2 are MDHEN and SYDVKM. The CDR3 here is CASSPAMGNGYGYTF. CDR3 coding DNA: TGTGCCAGCAGTCCCGCAATGGGGAATGGATATGGCTACACCTTC.

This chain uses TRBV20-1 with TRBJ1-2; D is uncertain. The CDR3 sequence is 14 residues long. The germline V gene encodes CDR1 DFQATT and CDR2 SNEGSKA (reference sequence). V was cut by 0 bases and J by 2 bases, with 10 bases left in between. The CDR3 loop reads CSARDKARNYGYTF. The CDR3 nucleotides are TGCAGTGCTAGAGATAAGGCCCGAAACTATGGCTACACCTTC.